This is a list of T cell receptor beta chains from one sample in a study of cytomegalovirus exposure and HLA in healthy donors. Profiling relied on immunoSEQ multiplex PCR, and the TCRdb table lists in-frame clones only, not all of them. Of 150,000 or so clones listed, around three quarters are singletons. What was sequenced was PBMCs. These receptors were taken from a man between 40 and 49 years old in good health and CMV-seropositive. CDR3s include the opening cysteine and the closing phenylalanine or tryptophan. A D gene is named only where the DNA matches it firmly. A clone size is listed for some rows: how often the clone was seen (once, few, many), or a class if it is expanded.

clone_size j_call v_call d_call cdr3_aa cdr3_nt
- TRBJ1-1 TRBV2 - CASSEPINVPEAFF TGTGCCAGCAGTGAACCTATAAATGTCCCTGAAGCTTTCTTT
- TRBJ2-6 TRBV7-9 TRBD2 CAPGGSGANVLTF TGTGCCCCGGGGGGGTCTGGGGCCAACGTCCTGACTTTC
- TRBJ2-3 TRBV11-2 - CASSLSRDRTDTQYF TGTGCCAGCAGCTTATCACGGGATCGCACAGATACGCAGTATTTT
- TRBJ2-2 TRBV7-8 - CASSLARYTGELFF TGTGCCAGCAGCTTAGCGCGGTACACCGGGGAGCTGTTTTTT
- TRBJ2-1 TRBV28 TRBD2 CASSLVAGNEQFF TGTGCCAGCAGTTTGGTAGCGGGAAATGAGCAGTTCTTC
- TRBJ2-3 TRBV28 - CASSFMRLITDTQYF TGTGCCAGCAGTTTTATGCGTCTGATCACAGATACGCAGTATTTT
- TRBJ2-2 TRBV5-1 TRBD2 CASSLGLAGFAGELFF TGCGCCAGCAGCTTGGGACTAGCGGGATTTGCCGGGGAGCTGTTTTTT
- TRBJ2-5 TRBV27 - CASSSLASETQYF TGTGCCAGCAGTTCATTAGCGTCAGAGACCCAGTACTTC
- TRBJ2-5 TRBV5-1 TRBD2 CASSLGASGGEETQYF TGCGCCAGCAGCTTGGGGGCTAGCGGGGGGGAAGAGACCCAGTACTTC
- TRBJ2-1 TRBV11-2 - CASSLALQRATYNEQFF TGTGCCAGCAGCTTAGCCCTACAGCGGGCAACCTACAATGAGCAGTTCTTC
- TRBJ2-3 TRBV4-3 TRBD2 CASSPGEAGVDTDTQYF TGCGCCAGCAGCCCAGGAGAAGCGGGAGTAGATACAGATACGCAGTATTTT
once TRBJ2-3 TRBV15 - CATSNLAEIYDTQYF TGTGCCACCAGCAACCTGGCGGAGATCTATGATACGCAGTATTTT
once TRBJ1-1 TRBV6-5 - CASSLNQGGEAFF TGTGCCAGCAGTTTAAACCAGGGAGGGGAAGCTTTCTTT
few TRBJ2-6 TRBV11-2 - CASSTPSGANVLTF TGTGCCAGCAGCACACCCTCTGGGGCCAACGTCCTGACTTTC
- TRBJ1-1 TRBV18 TRBD1 CASSPNGQGMNTEAFF TGTGCCAGCTCACCAAACGGACAGGGTATGAACACTGAAGCTTTCTTT
- TRBJ2-7 TRBV5-1 - CASSLADSWSSYEQYF TGCGCCAGCAGCTTGGCGGACAGTTGGAGCTCCTACGAGCAGTACTTC
- TRBJ2-3 TRBV5-1 TRBD1 CASSTGTASTDTQYF TGCGCCAGCAGCACAGGGACAGCTTCCACAGATACGCAGTATTTT
- TRBJ1-2 TRBV28 - CASSLTRPSDGYTF TGTGCCAGCAGTTTAACCCGCCCTTCGGATGGCTACACCTTC
- TRBJ1-6 TRBV6-4 TRBD1 CASSERGQGSPSSPLHF TGTGCCAGCAGTGAAAGGGGACAGGGTTCTCCTTCTTCACCCCTCCACTTT
- TRBJ2-7 TRBV6-5 TRBD1 CASRLKDRGFEGQYF TGTGCCAGCAGATTGAAGGACAGGGGTTTTGAGGGCCAGTACTTC
- TRBJ1-3 TRBV10-3 TRBD1 CAISVTGTGAGNTIYF TGTGCCATCAGTGTGACCGGGACAGGGGCAGGAAACACCATATATTTT
- TRBJ1-5 TRBV18 TRBD1 CASSLGGDQPQHF TGTGCCAGCTCATTAGGGGGCGATCAGCCCCAGCATTTT
- TRBJ2-1 TRBV6-5 TRBD2 CASSPETSPNEQFF TGTGCCAGCAGTCCCGAGACTAGCCCCAATGAGCAGTTCTTC
- TRBJ2-1 TRBV5-1 - CASSLQEGYNEQFF TGCGCCAGCAGCTTGCAGGAGGGTTACAATGAGCAGTTCTTC
- TRBJ2-7 TRBV5-6 - CASSLLTYEQYF TGTGCCAGCAGCTTACTAACGTACGAGCAGTACTTC
- TRBJ2-5 TRBV5-6 TRBD2 CASSLTSGEETQYF TGTGCCAGCAGCCTTACTAGCGGGGAAGAGACCCAGTACTTC
- TRBJ1-1 TRBV7-6 - CASSASGGAEAFF TGTGCCAGCAGCGCATCGGGGGGGGCTGAAGCTTTCTTT
- TRBJ1-1 TRBV6-5 - CASSSGQAARTEAFF TGTGCCAGCAGCTCAGGGCAGGCGGCCCGCACTGAAGCTTTCTTT
few TRBJ1-5 TRBV10-3 - CAISESGGNQPQHF TGTGCCATCAGTGAGTCAGGGGGCAATCAGCCCCAGCATTTT
- TRBJ1-4 TRBV7-2 TRBD1 CASSPRTGVDEKLFF TGTGCCAGCAGCCCCCGGACAGGGGTGGATGAAAAACTGTTTTTT
- TRBJ2-2 TRBV5-4 - CASSLNRPGELFF TGTGCCAGCAGCTTGAACAGGCCCGGGGAGCTGTTTTTT
- TRBJ2-2 TRBV10-3 - CAISELNTGELFF TGTGCCATCAGTGAGTTAAACACCGGGGAGCTGTTTTTT
- TRBJ2-3 TRBV4-1 - CASSQVSYTDTQYF TGCGCCAGCAGCCAGGTTTCCTACACAGATACGCAGTATTTT
- TRBJ2-7 TRBV7-6 TRBD2 CASSPLAAGGNSYEQYF TGTGCCAGCAGCCCTCTAGCGGCCGGAGGGAACTCCTACGAGCAGTACTTC
- TRBJ2-7 TRBV5-4 TRBD1 CASSSGGGRGGSSYEQYF TGTGCCAGCAGCTCTGGCGGAGGCAGAGGGGGCAGCTCCTACGAGCAGTACTTC
- TRBJ1-1 TRBV4-1 TRBD1 CASSQVPPTQGGSTEAFF TGCGCCAGCAGCCAAGTCCCACCCACACAGGGGGGTAGTACTGAAGCTTTCTTT
once TRBJ2-7 TRBV25-1 - CASSRTESVHEQYF TGTGCCAGCAGCAGGACAGAATCCGTCCACGAGCAGTACTTC
- TRBJ2-3 TRBV12-5 - CASGTSEDTQYF TGTGCTAGTGGTACTTCGGAGGATACGCAGTATTTT
- TRBJ2-5 TRBV4-1 TRBD2 CASSQALSAGGETQYF TGCGCCAGCAGCCAAGCCCTATCAGCGGGAGGTGAGACCCAGTACTTC
- TRBJ1-4 TRBV4-3 - CASSQELGLLANEKLFF TGCGCCAGCAGCCAAGAACTCGGTTTACTAGCTAATGAAAAACTGTTTTTT
- TRBJ1-5 TRBV7-3 TRBD1 CASSWTGGRNQPQHF TGTGCCAGCAGCTGGACAGGGGGCCGAAATCAGCCCCAGCATTTT
- TRBJ2-7 TRBV29-1 - CSVLQGSTYEQYF TGCAGCGTCCTACAGGGTAGTACCTACGAGCAGTACTTC
- TRBJ2-1 TRBV15 - CATSLPGTSWALNEQFF TGTGCCACCAGCCTCCCCGGCACTAGCTGGGCCCTCAATGAGCAGTTCTTC
few TRBJ2-1 TRBV11-2 TRBD2 CASSLTSGIYNEQFF TGTGCCAGCAGCTTAACTAGCGGGATCTACAATGAGCAGTTCTTC
- TRBJ1-2 TRBV5-1 - CASSLDGINYGYTF TGCGCCAGCAGCTTGGACGGTATTAACTATGGCTACACCTTC
- TRBJ1-1 TRBV9 TRBD1 CASSGGQAVTEAFF TGTGCCAGCAGCGGAGGACAGGCGGTTACTGAAGCTTTCTTT
- TRBJ2-1 TRBV7-2 TRBD1 CASSLGQGDYNEQFF TGTGCCAGCAGCCTAGGACAGGGTGACTACAATGAGCAGTTCTTC
- TRBJ2-7 TRBV5-1 - CASSLGLDEYEQYF TGCGCCAGCAGCTTGGGACTAGATGAGTACGAGCAGTACTTC
- TRBJ2-2 TRBV7-9 - CASSPPRSNTGELFF TGTGCCAGCAGTCCCCCAAGGAGCAACACCGGGGAGCTGTTTTTT
- TRBJ2-1 TRBV11-2 - CASSLDMSNEQFF TGTGCCAGCAGCTTAGATATGTCTAATGAGCAGTTCTTC
few TRBJ1-3 TRBV4-3 - CASSQDPSFEGLAGNTIYF TGCGCCAGCAGCCAAGATCCGTCCTTTGAGGGACTCGCTGGAAACACCATATATTTT
- TRBJ2-2 TRBV4-1 TRBD1 CASSPSGTENTGELFF TGCGCCAGCAGCCCCTCCGGGACAGAGAACACCGGGGAGCTGTTTTTT
- TRBJ2-7 TRBV7-9 TRBD2 CASSPTAGVYEQYF TGTGCCAGCTCCCCCACGGCGGGAGTATACGAGCAGTACTTC
- TRBJ1-4 TRBV7-9 - CASSLGGGADEKLFF TGTGCCAGCAGCTTAGGGGGGGGCGCGGATGAAAAACTGTTTTTT